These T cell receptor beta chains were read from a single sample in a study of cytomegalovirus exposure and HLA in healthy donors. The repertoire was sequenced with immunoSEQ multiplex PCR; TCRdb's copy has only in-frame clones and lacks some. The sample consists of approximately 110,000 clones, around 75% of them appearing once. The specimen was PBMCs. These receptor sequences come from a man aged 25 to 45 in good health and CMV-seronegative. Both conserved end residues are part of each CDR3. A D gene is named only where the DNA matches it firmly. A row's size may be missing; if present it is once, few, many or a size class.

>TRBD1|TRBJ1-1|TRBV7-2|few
CASSPGQGSTEAFF
TGTGCCAGCAGCCCAGGACAGGGGAGTACTGAAGCTTTCTTT
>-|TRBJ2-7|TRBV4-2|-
CASSQETELSYEQYF
TGTGCCAGCAGCCAAGAGACGGAACTATCCTACGAGCAGTACTTC
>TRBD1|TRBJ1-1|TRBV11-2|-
CASSSRRTGVSTEAFF
TGTGCCAGCAGCTCTAGACGGACAGGGGTTAGCACTGAAGCTTTCTTT
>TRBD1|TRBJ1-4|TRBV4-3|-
CASSHAPPGGPTNEKLFF
TGCGCCAGCAGCCACGCTCCACCAGGGGGGCCAACTAATGAAAAACTGTTTTTT
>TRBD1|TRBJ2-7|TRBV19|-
CASRDPGQGASYEQYF
TGTGCCAGTAGGGATCCGGGACAGGGAGCATCCTACGAGCAGTACTTC
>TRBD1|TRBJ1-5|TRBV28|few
CASSSGTGRNQPQHF
TGTGCCAGCAGTTCCGGGACAGGTCGCAATCAGCCCCAGCATTTT
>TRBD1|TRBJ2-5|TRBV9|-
CASSVLTGSLGETQYF
TGTGCCAGCAGCGTCTTGACAGGGTCGCTGGGTGAGACCCAGTACTTC
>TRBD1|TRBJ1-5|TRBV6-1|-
CASETGVSNQPQHF
TGTGCCAGCGAGACAGGGGTGAGCAATCAGCCCCAGCATTTT
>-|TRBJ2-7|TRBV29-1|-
CSVEERGRPYEQYF
TGCAGCGTTGAAGAACGAGGGAGGCCCTACGAGCAGTACTTC
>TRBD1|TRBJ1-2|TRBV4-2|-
CASSQDPQGAIFNYGYTF
TGTGCCAGCAGCCAAGACCCACAGGGGGCGATCTTTAACTATGGCTACACCTTC
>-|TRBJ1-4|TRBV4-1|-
CASSRRRDFNEKLFF
TGCGCCAGCAGCCGGCGAAGAGACTTTAATGAAAAACTGTTTTTT
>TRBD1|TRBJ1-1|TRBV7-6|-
CASSPQTGLNTEAFF
TGTGCCAGCAGCCCCCAGACAGGGTTGAACACTGAAGCTTTCTTT
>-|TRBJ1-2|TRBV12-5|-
CASGYQTDYGYTF
TGTGCTAGTGGCTACCAGACAGACTATGGCTACACCTTC
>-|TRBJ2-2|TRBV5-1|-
CASSLEAGVHGELFF
TGCGCCAGCAGCTTGGAGGCAGGGGTTCACGGGGAGCTGTTTTTT
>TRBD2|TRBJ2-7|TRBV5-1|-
CASSLGGSGVYEQYF
TGCGCCAGCAGCTTGGGAGGTAGCGGGGTATACGAGCAGTACTTC
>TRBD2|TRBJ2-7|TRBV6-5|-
CASSVAGSSSYEQYF
TGTGCCAGCAGCGTAGCGGGGTCCAGCTCCTACGAGCAGTACTTC
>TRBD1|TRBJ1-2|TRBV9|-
CASSPIAGGGGYTF
TGTGCCAGCAGCCCAATTGCAGGGGGCGGAGGCTACACCTTC
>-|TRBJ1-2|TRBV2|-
CASSEGGSDYGYTF
TGTGCCAGCAGCGAGGGAGGGAGCGACTATGGCTACACCTTC
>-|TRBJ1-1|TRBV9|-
CASSDPLRGRTEAFF
TGTGCCAGCAGCGACCCCCTCCGGGGTAGAACTGAAGCTTTCTTT
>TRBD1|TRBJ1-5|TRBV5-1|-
CASSPAGTGDNQPQHF
TGCGCCAGCAGCCCTGCGGGGACAGGGGACAATCAGCCCCAGCATTTT
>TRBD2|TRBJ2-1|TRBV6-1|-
CASSWGTSRNEQFF
TGTGCCAGCAGTTGGGGGACTAGCCGAAATGAGCAGTTCTTC
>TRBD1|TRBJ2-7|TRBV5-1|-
CASSSGTGGYEQYF
TGCGCCAGCAGCTCCGGGACAGGGGGATACGAGCAGTACTTC
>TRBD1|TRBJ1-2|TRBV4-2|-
CASSQEAKVPRGYDYGYTF
TGTGCCAGCAGCCAAGAAGCGAAGGTTCCCAGGGGGTATGACTATGGCTACACCTTC
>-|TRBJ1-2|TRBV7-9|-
CASSLPRESGYTF
TGTGCCAGCAGCTTACCTAGGGAGTCTGGCTACACCTTC
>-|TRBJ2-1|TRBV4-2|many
CASSRSGKPYNEQFF
TGTGCCAGCAGCCGTTCAGGGAAGCCCTACAATGAGCAGTTCTTC
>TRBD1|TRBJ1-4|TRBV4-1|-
CASSRDRGDEKLFF
TGCGCCAGTTCACGAGACAGGGGGGATGAAAAACTGTTTTTT
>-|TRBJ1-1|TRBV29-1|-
CSVTAWDIKNTEAFF
TGCAGCGTGACGGCGTGGGACATAAAGAACACTGAAGCTTTCTTT
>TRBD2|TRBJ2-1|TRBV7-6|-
CASSLTSGYNNEQFF
TGTGCCAGCAGCCTGACTAGCGGATACAACAATGAGCAGTTCTTC
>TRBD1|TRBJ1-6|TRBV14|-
CASSWDSWSLHF
TGTGCCAGCAGCTGGGACAGCTGGTCCCTCCACTTT
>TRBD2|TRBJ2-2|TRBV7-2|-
CASRSGGPHTGELFF
TGTGCCAGCAGATCGGGGGGGCCTCACACCGGGGAGCTGTTTTTT
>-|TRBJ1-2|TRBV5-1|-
CASRKEDANYGYTF
TGCGCCAGCAGGAAGGAGGACGCTAACTATGGCTACACCTTC
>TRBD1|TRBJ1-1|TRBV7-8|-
CASSPGQGTTEAFF
TGTGCCAGCAGCCCTGGACAGGGGACGACTGAAGCTTTCTTT
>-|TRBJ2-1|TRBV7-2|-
CASSAGGSYNEQFF
TGTGCCAGTAGCGCCGGTGGCTCCTACAATGAGCAGTTCTTC
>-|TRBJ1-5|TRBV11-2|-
CASSTGGGGGYSNQPQHF
TGTGCCAGCAGCACGGGCGGCGGGGGTGGGTATAGCAATCAGCCCCAGCATTTT
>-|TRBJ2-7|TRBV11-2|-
CASSSGTFGTYEQYF
TGTGCCAGCAGCTCAGGGACATTTGGCACCTACGAGCAGTACTTC